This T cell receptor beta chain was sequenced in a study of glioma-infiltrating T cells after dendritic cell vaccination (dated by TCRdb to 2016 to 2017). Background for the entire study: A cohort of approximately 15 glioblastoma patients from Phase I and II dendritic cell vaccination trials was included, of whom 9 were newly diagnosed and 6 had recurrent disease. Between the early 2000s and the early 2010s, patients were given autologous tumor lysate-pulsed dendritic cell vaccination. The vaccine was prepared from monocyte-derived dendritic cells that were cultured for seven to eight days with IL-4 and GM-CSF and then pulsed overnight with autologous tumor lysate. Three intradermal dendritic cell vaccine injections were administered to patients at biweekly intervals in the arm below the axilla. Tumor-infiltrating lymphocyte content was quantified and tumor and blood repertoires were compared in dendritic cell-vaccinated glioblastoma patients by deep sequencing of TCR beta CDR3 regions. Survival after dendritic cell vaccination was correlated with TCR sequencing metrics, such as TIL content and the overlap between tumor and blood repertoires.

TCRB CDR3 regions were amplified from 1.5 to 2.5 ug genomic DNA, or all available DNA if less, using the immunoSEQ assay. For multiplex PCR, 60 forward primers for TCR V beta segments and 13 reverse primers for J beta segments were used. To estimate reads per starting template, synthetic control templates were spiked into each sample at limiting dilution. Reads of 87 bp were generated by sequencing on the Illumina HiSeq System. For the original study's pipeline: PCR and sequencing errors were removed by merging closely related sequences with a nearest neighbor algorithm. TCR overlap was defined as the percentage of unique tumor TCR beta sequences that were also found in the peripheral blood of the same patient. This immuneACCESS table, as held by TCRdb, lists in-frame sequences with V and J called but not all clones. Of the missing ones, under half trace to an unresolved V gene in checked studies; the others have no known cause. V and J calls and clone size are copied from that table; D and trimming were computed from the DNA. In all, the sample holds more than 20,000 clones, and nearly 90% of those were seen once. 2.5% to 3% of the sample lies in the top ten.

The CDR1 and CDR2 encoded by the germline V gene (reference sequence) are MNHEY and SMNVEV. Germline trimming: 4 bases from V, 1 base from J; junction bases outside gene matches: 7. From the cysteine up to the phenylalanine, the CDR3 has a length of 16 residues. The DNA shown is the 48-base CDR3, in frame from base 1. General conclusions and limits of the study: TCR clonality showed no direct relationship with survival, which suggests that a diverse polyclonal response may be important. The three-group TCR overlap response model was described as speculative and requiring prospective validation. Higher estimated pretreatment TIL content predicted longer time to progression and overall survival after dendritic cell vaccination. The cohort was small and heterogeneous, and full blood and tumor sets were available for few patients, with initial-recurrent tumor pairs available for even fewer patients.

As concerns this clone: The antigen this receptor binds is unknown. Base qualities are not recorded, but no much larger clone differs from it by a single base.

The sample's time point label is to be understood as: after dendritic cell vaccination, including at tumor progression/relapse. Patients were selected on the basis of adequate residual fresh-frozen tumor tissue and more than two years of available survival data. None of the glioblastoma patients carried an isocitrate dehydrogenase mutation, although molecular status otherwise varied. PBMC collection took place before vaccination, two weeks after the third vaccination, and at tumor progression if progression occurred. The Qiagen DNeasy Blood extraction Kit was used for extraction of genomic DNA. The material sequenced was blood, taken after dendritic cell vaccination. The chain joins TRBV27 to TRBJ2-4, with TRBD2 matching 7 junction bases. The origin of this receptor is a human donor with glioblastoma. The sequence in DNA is TGTGCCAGCAGTTCGGCGGGGGTTCGTGCCAAAAACATTCAGTACTTC. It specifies CASSSAGVRAKNIQYF.